Following are 30 T cell receptor beta chains from one sample sequenced in a study of blood T cell repertoires in COVID-19. Clones were read by immunoSEQ multiplex PCR, and TCRdb kept only the in-frame ones, dropping some. The sample shows around 150,000 clones, roughly 80% of them seen only once. Sequenced input: peripheral blood. The receptors were sampled from a woman between 45 and 60 years old with active or convalescent COVID-19.

Here the CDR3 reads CASSEQSAGELFF. The DNA of the CDR3 is TGTGCCAGCAGTGAACAGAGCGCCGGGGAGCTGTTTTTT. The V call is TRBV6-1, the J call TRBJ2-2; D is uncertain. The length of the CDR3 is 13 residues. The germline CDR1 and CDR2 sequences are MNHNS and SASEGT. The V end was cut by 2 bases, the J end by 6 bases, with 7 bases between.

The gene calls are TRBV2 and TRBJ1-4; 11 bases line up with TRBD1. This CDR3 has 15 residues. The germline V gene has CDR1 SNHLY and CDR2 FYNNEI. V was pared by 4 bases and J by 9 bases, with 7 bases of the junction left unmatched. The CDR3 here is CASSAGTGGWQKLFF. The CDR3 DNA is TGTGCCAGCAGTGCCGGGACAGGGGGGTGGCAAAAACTGTTTTTT.

This clone has only one observation. The V gene is TRBV19, the J gene TRBJ1-1; perhaps TRBD1 as D (6 bases). The V gene lost 2 bases and the J gene lost 3 bases, with 13 bases spanning the gap. The CDR3 contains 15 residues. Per the germline V gene, CDR1 is LNHDA and CDR2 is SQIVND (reference sequence). The CDR3 reads CASSIPGGADTEAFF. As DNA, the CDR3 is TGTGCCAGTAGTATACCTGGGGGCGCGGACACTGAAGCTTTCTTT.

DNA for the CDR3: TGTGCCATCAGTGAGTTAGGCCTAGGGAGGGGCACTGAAGCTTTCTTT. Translation: CAISELGLGRGTEAFF. J is TRBJ1-1 and V is TRBV10-3; D may be TRBD1 (5 bases). The CDR3 is 16 amino acids. CDR1 and CDR2 from the germline V gene are ENHRY and SYGVKD. Trimming removed 1 base from V and 4 bases from J, with 16 bases in between.

This chain links TRBV3-1 (or the pseudogene TRBV3-2) with TRBJ1-1, with TRBD1 identical over 8 bases. The germline V gene encodes CDR1 LGHDT and CDR2 YNNKEL (reference sequence). V lost 5 bases and J lost 4; bases outside the gene matches: 3. This CDR3 region has 13 residues. Here the CDR3 reads CASSSQGGTEAFF. CDR3 bases: TGTGCCAGCAGCTCACAGGGGGGCACTGAAGCTTTCTTT.

The V gene is TRBV7-8, the J gene TRBJ2-7; TRBD1 is a possible D gene (5 bases). The length of the CDR3 is 15 residues. V was cut by 1 base and J by 6 bases, with 16 bases left in between. In germline, CDR1 is SGHVS, CDR2 FQNEAQ. The CDR3 protein is CASSLEVFIGAEQYF. DNA of the CDR3: TGTGCCAGCAGCTTAGAGGTTTTTATAGGGGCCGAGCAGTACTTC.

The gene calls are TRBV7-3 and TRBJ1-1, with TRBD1 matching over 7 bases. This CDR3 has 13 amino acids. Germline V CDR1 and CDR2: SGHTA, FQGTGA. J was trimmed by 6 bases and V by 3 bases; bases with no gene match: 4. In DNA form, the CDR3 reads TGTGCCAGCAGCTTTGATACAGGGGCTGAAGCTTTCTTT. Encoded protein: CASSFDTGAEAFF.

The chain carries TRBV5-1 and TRBJ2-1; 10 bases map to TRBD2. Germline assignment: CDR1 SGHRS and CDR2 YFSETQ. The trim removed 3 bases at V and 7 bases at J, leaving 7 bases unmatched. The CDR3 is made up of 15 amino acids. CDR3 amino acids: CASSSSGSIGNEQFF. In nucleotides, the CDR3 is TGCGCCAGCAGCTCTAGCGGGAGTATCGGGAATGAGCAGTTCTTC.

The rearrangement links TRBV14 to TRBJ1-2; 7 nucleotides align to TRBD1. The trim removed 6 bases at V and 8 bases at J, leaving 9 bases unmatched. Germline CDR1 reads SGHDN; CDR2 reads FVKESK. The CDR3 spans 13 residues. In DNA form, the CDR3 reads TGTGCCAGCAGTTTCCAGGGGGTGAGGGGCTACACCTTC. It yields the protein CASSFQGVRGYTF.

This clone was seen just once. V is TRBV29-1 and J is TRBJ1-5; a weak D match, TRBD1 (5 bases). Germline V gene data show CDR1 as SQVTM and CDR2 as ANQGSEA. Trimming stripped 6 bases from V and 6 bases from J, with 24 bases between. The CDR3 has 16 amino acids. The CDR3 spells CSVSVAAGPGGQPQHF. In DNA form, the CDR3 reads TGCAGCGTGAGTGTCGCGGCAGGGCCCGGGGGTCAGCCCCAGCATTTT.

The genes are TRBV4-2 and TRBJ2-3, with 7 bases aligning to TRBD2. Trimming removed 3 bases from V and 1 base from J; junction bases left unmatched: 10. CDR1 and CDR2 from the germline V gene are LGHNA and YNFKEQ. The CDR3 loop spans 17 amino acids. The CDR3 protein is CASSHPTRGDGTDTQYF. The CDR3 DNA sequence: TGTGCCAGCAGCCACCCCACCCGGGGGGATGGCACAGATACGCAGTATTTT.

The chain is built from TRBV2 and TRBJ2-5; 8 bases map to TRBD2. The germline gives CDR1 SNHLY, CDR2 FYNNEI. J gave up 5 bases and V 3 bases, and 8 bases lay outside the gene matches. The CDR3 sequence is 15 residues long. CDR3 in DNA: TGTGCCAGCAGTGAGGAGAGCGGGGGCGGGGAGACCCAGTACTTC. Its translation: CASSEESGGGETQYF.

This sequence joins TRBV2 and TRBJ2-1, with 11 bases that match TRBD2. The germline V gene encodes CDR1 SNHLY and CDR2 FYNNEI. The ends lost 2 bases at V and 6 bases at J; junction bases unmatched: 6. The CDR3 totals 16 residues. CDR3: CASSERELAGANEQFF. CDR3 nucleotide sequence: TGTGCCAGCAGTGAAAGGGAACTAGCGGGAGCCAATGAGCAGTTCTTC.

This clone was picked up one time. CDR3 region: CASSRGTGVRTVPLHF. The CDR3 nucleotides are TGTGCCAGCAGCCGAGGGACAGGGGTGAGGACTGTACCCCTCCACTTT. The V call is TRBV3-1 (or the pseudogene TRBV3-2), the J call TRBJ1-6; the match to TRBD1 covers 10 bases. There are 16 residues in the CDR3. V lost 4 bases to trimming and J lost 12 bases; unmatched junction nucleotides: 12. Germline V gene lookup returns CDR1 LGHDT and CDR2 YNNKEL (reference sequence).

V gene TRBV28 combines with J gene TRBJ1-2; weak D call: TRBD1 (5 bases). V shed 3 bases and J shed 4 bases, with 12 bases lying between them. The CDR3 totals 14 residues. The V gene's germline CDR1 is MDHEN and CDR2 SYDVKM. CDR3 protein: CASSFMGEGYGYTF. As DNA, the CDR3 is TGTGCCAGCAGTTTTATGGGGGAGGGCTATGGCTACACCTTC.

J is TRBJ2-5 and V is TRBV19; D unresolved. The CDR3 is 15 amino acids. Looked up from germline, CDR1 is LNHDA and CDR2 is SQIVND (reference sequence). Trimming shortened V by 3 bases and J by 4 bases, and 15 bases separated the two germline ends. CDR3 protein: CASSIAADLGETQYF. In DNA, the CDR3 is TGTGCCAGTAGTATCGCGGCGGATTTGGGAGAGACCCAGTACTTC.

This clone was seen a handful of times. V and J are TRBV19 and TRBJ1-2; TRBD1 aligns across 10 bases. Germline V gene lookup returns CDR1 LNHDA and CDR2 SQIVND (reference sequence). This CDR3 comprises 15 residues. V dropped 3 bases and J dropped 5; count of bases not matched to a gene: 6. The CDR3 sequence is CASSIGTGVEYGYTF. Written as DNA, the CDR3 is TGTGCCAGTAGTATTGGGACAGGGGTCGAGTATGGCTACACCTTC.

This chain links TRBV7-2 with TRBJ1-5, with 9 positions matching TRBD1. The CDR3 consists of 16 residues. V was pared by 0 bases and J by 4 bases, with 4 bases of the junction left unmatched. Germline values: CDR1 SGHTA, CDR2 FQGNSA. The CDR3 here is CASSLAGTGLNQPQHF. CDR3 DNA sequence: TGTGCCAGCAGCTTAGCCGGGACAGGGTTAAATCAGCCCCAGCATTTT.

The chain combines TRBV10-3 with TRBJ1-2, with TRBD1 matching 7 bases. The CDR3 contains 15 residues. CDR1 is ENHRY, CDR2 SYGVKD, per germline. The J segment lost 0 bases and the V segment lost 6 bases, leaving 7 bases of the junction unmatched. The CDR3 loop reads CAIREDRLSNYGYTF. The CDR3 DNA reads TGTGCCATCAGGGAGGACAGGCTCTCTAACTATGGCTACACCTTC.

The chain has TRBV7-8 and TRBJ1-4; D might be TRBD1 (5 bases). Trimming stripped 5 bases from V and 4 bases from J, with 14 bases between. Per germline, CDR1 SGHVS and CDR2 FQNEAQ. This CDR3 is built from 15 residues. For the CDR3, the DNA is TGTGCCAGCAGCCATGATGCAGGGTATAATGAAAAACTGTTTTTT. Amino acid sequence: CASSHDAGYNEKLFF.

The J gene is TRBJ2-1, the V gene TRBV5-1; 7 bases align to TRBD2. This CDR3 contains 11 residues. V shed 6 bases and J 11 bases; nucleotides not matched to a gene: 5. The germline V gene has CDR1 SGHRS and CDR2 YFSETQ. CDR3 amino acids: CASTLAGQQFF. The CDR3 DNA reads as TGCGCCAGCACCTTAGCGGGTCAGCAGTTCTTC.

In its sample, this clone was seen once. The chain has TRBV28 and TRBJ1-2; 9 bases align to TRBD1. J was trimmed by 4 bases and V by 6 bases; bases with no gene match: 6. The length of the CDR3 is 14 residues. Germline-derived CDR1 and CDR2 are MDHEN and SYDVKM. CDR3 sequence (DNA): TGTGCCAGCAGACGGGGACAGGGTACCTATGGCTACACCTTC. Protein: CASRRGQGTYGYTF.

This rearrangement joins TRBV4-3 to TRBJ1-2, with D unclear. The CDR3 is made up of 11 amino acids. The germline V and J ends were trimmed by 8 bases and 4 bases, with 8 bases remaining between them. CDR1 is LGHNA, CDR2 YSLEER, per germline. This chain's CDR3 is CASSAGYGYTF. The CDR3 DNA sequence: TGCGCCAGCTCTGCGGGCTATGGCTACACCTTC.

This sequence joins TRBV27 and TRBJ2-7; D is perhaps TRBD1 (6 bases). Per the germline V gene, CDR1 is MNHEY and CDR2 is SMNVEV (reference sequence). Trimming pared 1 base from V and 3 bases from J, leaving 13 bases between. This CDR3 has 15 amino acids. CDR3 in amino acids: CASSLYLRGSYEQYF. The CDR3 DNA reads TGTGCCAGCAGTTTATATCTAAGGGGGAGCTACGAGCAGTACTTC.

This clone was observed a few times. The V gene is TRBV7-8, the J gene TRBJ2-5, with 8 bases aligning to TRBD2. CDR3 length equals 15 residues. Germline V gene sequence: CDR1 SGHVS, CDR2 FQNEAQ. V lost 2 bases, J lost 5 bases, and 7 bases stayed unmatched. The CDR3 protein is CASSLMAGGTETQYF. The CDR3 bases are TGTGCCAGCAGCTTAATGGCGGGGGGAACGGAGACCCAGTACTTC.

The chain carries TRBV30 and TRBJ2-7; the D gene is possibly TRBD2 (5 bases). Per the germline V gene, CDR1 is GTSNPN and CDR2 is SVGIG (reference sequence). Trimming removed 1 base at V and 0 bases at J, with 10 bases between. This CDR3 contains 14 residues. CDR3 coding DNA: TGTGCCTGGAGTGGAGGAGCGGTCTCCTACGAGCAGTACTTC. Its translation is CAWSGGAVSYEQYF.

The chain employs TRBV6-2 or TRBV6-3 and TRBJ2-1, with 14 bases matching TRBD2. The CDR3 has 15 amino acids. In germline, CDR1 is MNHEY, CDR2 SVGEGT. With V trimmed by 6 bases and J by 8 bases, 6 bases remained unmatched. Here the CDR3 reads CASSPTSGGADEQFF. In DNA, the CDR3 is TGTGCCAGCAGCCCGACTAGCGGGGGGGCCGATGAGCAGTTCTTC.

The V gene is TRBV30, the J gene TRBJ1-2, with unresolved D. The CDR3 sequence is 13 residues long. V lost 6 bases, J lost 7 bases, and 18 bases lay in between. CDR1 and CDR2 from the germline V gene are GTSNPN and SVGIG (reference sequence). Written as DNA, the CDR3 is TGTGCCTGCGCGGGTGGGAGAGATGTTGGCTACACCTTC. This encodes CACAGGRDVGYTF.

The table lists this clone with a few counts. Here the CDR3 reads CASSDYGTGAHGYTF. CDR3 DNA sequence: TGTGCCAGTAGTGACTACGGGACAGGGGCCCATGGCTACACCTTC. The chain couples TRBV19 to TRBJ1-2; 10 bases are a match to TRBD1. This CDR3 region has 15 residues. V gave up 5 bases and J gave up 6 bases; unmatched junction bases: 9. Germline V lookup: CDR1 LNHDA, CDR2 SQIVND (reference sequence).

The DNA for the CDR3 is TGTGCCAGCAGAAAGGGCAGGGGCGACCCTGAGACCCAGTACTTC. Its protein is CASRKGRGDPETQYF. The chain has TRBV2 and TRBJ2-5; weak D call: TRBD1 (6 bases). The V gene's germline CDR1 is SNHLY and CDR2 FYNNEI. V lost 6 bases and J 5 bases, leaving 19 bases between the germline ends. The CDR3 totals 15 residues.